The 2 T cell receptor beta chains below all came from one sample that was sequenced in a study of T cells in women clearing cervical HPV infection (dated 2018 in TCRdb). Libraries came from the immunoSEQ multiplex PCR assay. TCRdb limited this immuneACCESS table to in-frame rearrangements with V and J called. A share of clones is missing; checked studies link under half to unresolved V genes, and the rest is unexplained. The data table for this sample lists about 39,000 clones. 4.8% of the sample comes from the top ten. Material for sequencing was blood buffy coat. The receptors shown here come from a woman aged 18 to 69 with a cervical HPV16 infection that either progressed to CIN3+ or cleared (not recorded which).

CDR3: CSAKKPGGPFYEQYF. CDR3 DNA (partial): TGCAGTGCTAAAAAGCCGGGGGGGCCCTTCTACGAG. The chain employs TRBV20-1 and TRBJ2-7; 8 bases align to TRBD2. The CDR3 extends 3 residues past the end of the read, so its final part is completed from the germline J gene. The CDR3 contains 15 residues. V dropped 4 bases and J dropped 3; count of bases not matched to a gene: 11. Germline assignment: CDR1 DFQATT and CDR2 SNEGSKA (reference sequence).

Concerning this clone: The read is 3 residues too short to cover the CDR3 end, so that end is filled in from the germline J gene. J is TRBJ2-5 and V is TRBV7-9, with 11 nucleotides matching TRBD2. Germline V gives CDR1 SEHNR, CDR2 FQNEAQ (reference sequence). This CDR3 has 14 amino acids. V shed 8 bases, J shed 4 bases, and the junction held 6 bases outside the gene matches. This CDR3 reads CASDPGLAVETQYF. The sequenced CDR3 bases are TGTGCCAGCGACCCGGGACTAGCGGTAGAGACC.